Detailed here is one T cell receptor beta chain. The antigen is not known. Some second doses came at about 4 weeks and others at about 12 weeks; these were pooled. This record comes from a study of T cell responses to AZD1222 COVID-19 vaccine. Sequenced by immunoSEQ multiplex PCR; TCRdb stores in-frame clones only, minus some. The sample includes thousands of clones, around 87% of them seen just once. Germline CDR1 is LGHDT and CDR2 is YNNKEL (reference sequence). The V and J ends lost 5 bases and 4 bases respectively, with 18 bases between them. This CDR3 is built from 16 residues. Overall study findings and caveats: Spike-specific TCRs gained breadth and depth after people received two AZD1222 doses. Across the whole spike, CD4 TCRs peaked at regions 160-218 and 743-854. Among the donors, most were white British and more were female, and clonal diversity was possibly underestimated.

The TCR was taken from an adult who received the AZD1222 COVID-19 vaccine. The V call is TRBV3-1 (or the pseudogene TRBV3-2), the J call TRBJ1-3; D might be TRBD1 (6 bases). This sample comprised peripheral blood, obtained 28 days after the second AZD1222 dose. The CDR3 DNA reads TGTGCCAGCAGCATCCCGGGACACCGGAGCGGAAACACCATATATTTT. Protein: CASSIPGHRSGNTIYF.